This entry lists 32 T cell receptor beta chains sequenced from one sample in a study of CD8+CD57+ T cells in acquired aplastic anemia. An expansion of CD8+CD57+ cells by flow cytometry had been shown in patients chosen for sequencing. Genomic DNA, serving as template, underwent TCR beta VDJ and CDR3 profiling. TCRdb reanalysed the reads using MiXCR and keeps one entry per CDR3 protein. The data hold some 160,000 distinct CDR3 sequences, with more than 40% observed a single time. Input material: sorted CD4+, CD8+, or CD8+CD57+ T cells (not recorded which) from PBMCs. These TCRs come from a human donor with aplastic anemia.

V gene TRBV10-3 combines with J gene TRBJ2-7; D call uncertain. The CDR3 runs 12 residues. Germline-derived CDR1 and CDR2 are ENHRY and SYGVKD. Trimming shortened V by 6 bases and J by 4 bases, and 10 bases separated the two germline ends. DNA for the CDR3: TGTGCCATCAGAAACAGTCTTTACGAGCAGTACTTC. It translates to CAIRNSLYEQYF.

The V call is TRBV19, the J call TRBJ2-2, with a weak D call TRBD1 (7 bases). V lost 7 bases and J 4 bases, leaving 13 bases between the germline ends. Per germline, CDR1 LNHDA and CDR2 SQIVND (reference sequence). The CDR3 has 14 amino acids. DNA for the CDR3: TGTGCCAGTAAGGAGGGGGCGAGCACCGGGGAGCTGTTTTTT. Its protein is CASKEGASTGELFF.

CDR3: CSARDQGRADEQYF. CDR3 bases: TGCAGTGCTAGAGATCAAGGCAGGGCGGACGAGCAGTACTTC. The chain employs TRBV20-1 and TRBJ2-7; possible D gene TRBD1, 5 bases. The CDR3 totals 14 residues. The germline V and J ends were trimmed by 0 bases and 5 bases, with 14 bases remaining between them. Germline V gene lookup returns CDR1 DFQATT and CDR2 SNEGSKA (reference sequence).

This clonotype was seen a few times. This chain links TRBV12-3 or TRBV12-4 with TRBJ1-2, with 7 bases lining up with TRBD1. CDR3 size: 15 residues. Unmatched junction bases numbered 7, after V lost 3 bases and J lost 3 bases. CDR3 residues: CASSFGGGAYYGYTF. The CDR3 nucleotides read TGTGCCAGCAGTTTTGGAGGGGGCGCCTACTATGGCTACACCTTC.

This clonotype appeared many times. The chain joins TRBV9 to TRBJ1-3; D unresolved. CDR1 and CDR2 (germline): SGDLS, YYNGEE. This CDR3 has 15 residues. Trimming pared 4 bases from V and 0 bases from J, leaving 11 bases between. The CDR3 here is CASSSDPSSGNTIYF. For the CDR3, the DNA is TGTGCCAGCAGCTCGGACCCCAGCTCTGGAAACACCATATATTTT. The variable domain in full, completed from reference TRBV9 and TRBJ1-3, reads DSGVTQTPKHLITATGQRVTLRCSPRSGDLSVYWYQQSLDQGLQFLIQYYNGEERAKGNILERFSAQQFPDLHSELNLSSLELGDSALYFCASSSDPSSGNTIYFGEGSWLTVV.

Concerning this clonotype: A single base separates this from a much larger clone, so it may be a read error. The chain is built from TRBV7-6 and TRBJ1-5; 8 bases are shared with TRBD1. This CDR3 comprises 15 residues. CDR1 is SGHVS, CDR2 FNYEAQ, per germline. Unmatched junction bases numbered 4, after V lost 3 bases and J lost 3 bases. The CDR3 sequence: CASSLTGVINQPQHF. The DNA for the CDR3 is TGTGCCAGCAGCTTGACAGGGGTCATCAATCAGCCCCAGCATTTT.

This clonotype was seen a handful of times. One end of the junction varies from germline; a read error may be responsible. The chain employs TRBV12-3 or TRBV12-4 and TRBJ1-3; 9 bases match TRBD1. The CDR3 loop spans 15 amino acids. CDR3 protein: CAGSEGQGPGNTIYF. The CDR3 DNA reads TGTGCCGGCAGCGAGGGACAGGGACCTGGAAACACCATATATTTT.

This clonotype was counted at least ten times. This rearrangement joins TRBV5-1 to TRBJ1-6, with TRBD1 identical over 11 bases. CDR3 length: 14 residues. The germline CDR1 and CDR2 sequences are SGHRS and YFSETQ. Losses at the gene ends were 3 bases for V and 10 bases for J; bases not matched to a gene: 3. The CDR3 DNA reads as TGCGCCAGCAGCTATGGGACAGGGGGATCACCCCTCCACTTT. It encodes CASSYGTGGSPLHF.

As to this clonotype: One end of the junction varies from germline; a read error may be responsible. V gene TRBV10-1 combines with J gene TRBJ2-7; 13 nucleotides agree with TRBD2. The CDR3 length is 15 residues. CDR1 is WNHNN and CDR2 is SYGVQD in the germline V gene (reference sequence). The CDR3 loop reads CACSGGLAGVYEQYF. The CDR3 DNA is TGCGCCTGCAGTGGTGGACTAGCGGGAGTGTACGAGCAGTACTTC.

This clonotype was detected many times. The chain combines TRBV2 with TRBJ1-4; no clear D. The V and J ends lost 7 bases and 0 bases respectively, with 9 bases between them. CDR3 size: 14 residues. The germline V gene has CDR1 SNHLY and CDR2 FYNNEI. The CDR3 DNA is TGTGCCAGCACCCTTCGAACAACTAATGAAAAACTGTTTTTT. It encodes CASTLRTTNEKLFF.

A remark on this clonotype: This may be a read error: a much more frequent sequence differs by one nucleotide. The chain uses TRBV4-2 and TRBJ1-2; 10 bases are a match to TRBD1. The CDR3 sequence is 15 residues long. Per germline, CDR1 LGHNA and CDR2 YNFKEQ. Here the CDR3 DNA reads TGTGCCAGCAACCAAGATGGACAGGGGGAAGGGGGCTACACCTTC. Residues: CASNQDGQGEGGYTF.

Concerning this clonotype: The CDR3 does not close with the conserved phenylalanine or tryptophan, likely indicating a read error. The DNA is omitted, as the CDR3 cannot be located on it reliably, and the CDR3 follows TCRdb's listing. V usage is TRBV7-2 and J usage is TRBJ1-2; the DNA was not used to check the table's D call, TRBD1. Germline-derived CDR1 and CDR2 are SGHTA and FQGNSA. Counting both end residues, the CDR3 totals 11 amino acids. The CDR3 protein is CASSSGQGLCN.

V usage is TRBV9 and J usage is TRBJ1-6; D may be TRBD1 (5 bases). This CDR3 is built from 16 residues. Germline CDR1 reads SGDLS; CDR2 reads YYNGEE. V was trimmed by 3 bases and J by 7 bases, leaving 17 bases between them. The CDR3, as DNA: TGTGCCAGCAGCGGGTGGGAGGGGCAGGAGAATTCACCCCTCCACTTT. Amino acid sequence: CASSGWEGQENSPLHF.

As to this clonotype: A read error is possible here, since a much larger clone lies one base away. The rearrangement uses TRBV6-5 and TRBJ1-4; D remains unclear. Germline lookup yields CDR1 MNHEY and CDR2 SVGAGI. The CDR3 runs to 14 residues. The CDR3 DNA is TGTGTCAGCAGTTACGGCGCAACTAATGAAAAACTGTTTTTT. It encodes CVSSYGATNEKLFF.

This clonotype was detected ten times or more. The chain uses TRBV7-8 and TRBJ2-7; 11 bases map to TRBD1. The CDR3 is made up of 14 amino acids. With V trimmed by 4 bases and J by 2 bases, 1 base remained unmatched. Germline values: CDR1 SGHVS, CDR2 FQNEAQ. In nucleotides, the CDR3 is TGTGCCAGCAGCTCGGGACAGGGGGCCTACGAGCAGTACTTC. This translates into CASSSGQGAYEQYF.

The CDR3 DNA reads TGCGCCAGCAGCTTGGGACAGGGATTAGAGACCCAGTACTTC. This codes for CASSLGQGLETQYF. This chain joins TRBV5-1 and TRBJ2-5, with 7 bases lining up with TRBD1. Germline V gives CDR1 SGHRS, CDR2 YFSETQ. The trim removed 0 bases at V and 4 bases at J, leaving 3 bases unmatched. The CDR3 runs 14 residues.

The CDR3 spells CAGSTGDGANVLTF. CDR3 sequence (DNA): TGTGCCGGTTCCACAGGGGACGGGGCCAACGTCCTGACTTTC. The V and J genes are TRBV2 and TRBJ2-6; TRBD1 matches at 7 bases. The trim removed 11 bases at V and 4 bases at J, leaving 8 bases unmatched. Per the germline V gene, CDR1 is SNHLY and CDR2 is FYNNEI. CDR3 length equals 14 residues.

This chain joins TRBV5-4 and TRBJ1-2, with a tentative D call TRBD1 (6 bases). The germline V gene encodes CDR1 SGHNT and CDR2 YYREEE (reference sequence). The CDR3 covers 12 residues. V was pared by 7 bases and J by 8 bases, with 15 bases between. CDR3 sequence reads: CASYSGAWGYTF. CDR3 in DNA: TGTGCCAGCTACTCGGGGGCCTGGGGCTACACCTTC.

This clonotype was seen at least ten times. The chain joins TRBV12-3 or TRBV12-4 to TRBJ2-2, with a possible D match to TRBD2 (5 bases). The ends were cut back, 5 bases at V and 0 bases at J, with 7 bases in the middle. CDR3 length equals 14 residues. For the CDR3, the DNA is TGTGCCAGCAGTCTGACTACGAACACCGGGGAGCTGTTTTTT. This gives the protein CASSLTTNTGELFF.

The V and J genes are TRBV20-1 and TRBJ1-4; possibly TRBD1 for D (6 bases). CDR1 DFQATT and CDR2 SNEGSKA come from the germline V gene (reference sequence). V was shortened by 3 bases and J by 7 bases, with 12 bases between the two germline ends. The CDR3 totals 13 residues. The CDR3 here is CSARTDSTEKLFF. CDR3 nucleotides: TGCAGTGCTAGGACGGACAGTACTGAAAAACTGTTTTTT.

This clonotype was counted many times. This rearrangement joins TRBV5-1 to TRBJ2-1, with 8 bases matching TRBD2. Germline values: CDR1 SGHRS, CDR2 YFSETQ. V lost 7 bases to trimming and J lost 4 bases; unmatched junction nucleotides: 7. The CDR3 totals 14 residues. CDR3 DNA sequence: TGCGCCAGCGGTGTACTAGCGGTTTACAATGAGCAGTTCTTC. Protein product: CASGVLAVYNEQFF.

The chain links TRBV2 to TRBJ2-7; D ambiguous. The CDR3 contains 11 residues. V gave up 3 bases and J gave up 4 bases, with 4 bases separating them. Germline CDR1 reads SNHLY; CDR2 reads FYNNEI. The CDR3 is CASSEKYEQYF. CDR3 DNA: TGTGCCAGCAGTGAGAAGTACGAGCAGTACTTC. The complete variable domain, with remaining parts taken from reference TRBV2 and TRBJ2-7, reads EPEVTQTPSHQVTQMGQEVILRCVPISNHLYFYWYRQILGQKVEFLVSFYNNEISEKSEIFDDQFSVERPDGSNFTLKIRSTKLEDSAMYFCASSEKYEQYFGPGTRLTVT.

About this clonotype itself: This may arise from a read error, as a much more abundant clone is one base away. The chain links TRBV16 to TRBJ2-7, with D tentatively TRBD1 (6 bases). CDR1 is KGHSY, CDR2 FQNENV, per germline. This CDR3 contains 13 residues. CDR3 protein: CASSPPTGNEQHF. CDR3 nucleotide sequence: TGTGCCAGCAGCCCACCTACAGGGAACGAGCAGCACTTC.

This clonotype was counted many times. V gene TRBV5-1 combines with J gene TRBJ2-3; 11 bases are a match to TRBD1. From germline, CDR1 is SGHRS and CDR2 YFSETQ. The CDR3 extends over 16 amino acids. Losses at the gene ends were 3 bases for V and 4 bases for J; bases not matched to a gene: 7. CDR3 residues: CASSYWRTGGPDTQYF. CDR3 nucleotide sequence: TGCGCCAGCAGCTACTGGAGGACAGGGGGCCCAGATACGCAGTATTTT.

This clonotype was seen many times. The chain recombines TRBV5-6 with TRBJ2-7; TRBD1 might be the D (5 bases). The ends were cut back, 4 bases at V and 6 bases at J, with 14 bases in the middle. CDR3 length equals 13 residues. Germline CDR1 SGHDT, CDR2 YYEEEE. CDR3 amino acids: CASSPDSRGEQYF. The CDR3 nucleotides read TGTGCCAGCAGCCCAGACTCAAGGGGCGAGCAGTACTTC.

This clonotype was picked up many times. This chain connects TRBV19 to TRBJ1-1; D is perhaps TRBD1 (5 bases). Germline loops: CDR1 LNHDA, CDR2 SQIVND (reference sequence). Trimming removed 5 bases from V and 6 bases from J, with 10 bases in between. The CDR3 consists of 12 residues. The CDR3 DNA is TGTGCCAGTAGTGGATCGACAGCTGAAGCTTTCTTT. Protein sequence: CASSGSTAEAFF.

This clonotype has a count of ten or more. The chain links TRBV5-1 to TRBJ2-7; D is undetermined. The germline V gene encodes CDR1 SGHRS and CDR2 YFSETQ. The CDR3 loop spans 14 amino acids. V was clipped by 0 bases and J by 3 bases, with 10 bases between them. The DNA for the CDR3 is TGCGCCAGCAGCTTGGCCCATGGCGGCTACGAGCAGTACTTC. Amino acid sequence: CASSLAHGGYEQYF.

This clonotype has more than one count but fewer than ten. The chain employs TRBV10-2 and TRBJ2-7; 7 bases align to TRBD2. This CDR3 spans 14 amino acids. Germline V lookup: CDR1 WSHSY, CDR2 SAAADI. The J segment lost 3 bases and the V segment lost 4 bases, leaving 6 bases of the junction unmatched. In nucleotides, the CDR3 is TGCGCCAGCAGTGGGATGCGGGGGAGCTACGAGCAGTACTTC. Translation gives CASSGMRGSYEQYF.

The J gene is TRBJ1-2, the V gene TRBV9, with D unclear. The germline V gene has CDR1 SGDLS and CDR2 YYNGEE. With 0 bases removed from V and 2 bases from J, the gap between germline ends came to 8 bases. The CDR3 has 14 amino acids. CDR3 sequence: CASSVGGLNYGYTF. CDR3 DNA sequence: TGTGCCAGCAGCGTAGGAGGGCTGAACTATGGCTACACCTTC.

This clonotype came up a few times. This rearrangement joins TRBV15 to TRBJ1-1; D gene unclear. V lost 2 bases and J lost 1, with 8 bases in between. Germline CDR1 reads LNHNV; CDR2 reads YYDKDF (reference sequence). This CDR3 comprises 14 residues. The CDR3 spells CATSRTGSNTEAFF. The CDR3 DNA reads TGTGCCACCAGCAGAACCGGGTCGAACACTGAAGCTTTCTTT.

Many counts were recorded for this clonotype. The chain recombines TRBV7-3 with TRBJ2-1, with 10 positions matching TRBD2. There are 17 residues in the CDR3. Germline V CDR1 and CDR2: SGHTA, FQGTGA. The ends lost 0 bases at V and 0 bases at J; junction bases unmatched: 2. The CDR3 DNA sequence: TGTGCCAGCAGCTTAACTCCTAGCGGGAGCTCCTACAATGAGCAGTTCTTC. Its protein is CASSLTPSGSSYNEQFF.

This clonotype showed up just once. Sequence at one end of the junction differs from germline and may be a read error. This chain connects TRBV2 to TRBJ2-7; D is ambiguous. The CDR3 runs 9 residues. Germline V gene sequence: CDR1 SNHLY, CDR2 FYNNEI. CDR3 coding DNA: TGTGCCAGCAGTTACGTGCAGTACTTC. The encoded protein is CASSYVQYF.